What follows is one T cell receptor beta chain and its context. A single count supports this clone. What this receptor recognizes is not known. No quality values exist for individual bases; no much larger clone is one base distant. The CDR3 has 14 amino acids, counting the end cysteine and phenylalanine. The retained sequence is limited to the CDR3, 42 bases, with the frame set at the first base. The CDR1 and CDR2 encoded by the germline V gene are MNHEY and SVGEGT. The V end loses 3 bases and the J end loses 2 bases, and a stretch of 9 bases separates them. Per the publication, the treatment or condition label means: around 19 received Ad26.COV2.S at low or high dose, single or two shots; several received placebo; per-sample allocation not given. Repertoires of vaccine and placebo recipients were sequenced from samples collected on day 63 after the first injection. Cohort 1b enrolled roughly 25 adults aged 18-55 years at a single site in Boston, USA, between 29 July and 7 August 2020. Ad26.COV2.S was a replication-incompetent adenovirus type 26 vector that expressed a prefusion-stabilized SARS-CoV-2 spike protein derived from the original Wuhan strain.

The sample originates from a study of Ad26.COV2.S vaccination and SARS-CoV-2 variants (TCRdb year 2021). With regard to the full study: Donors in the vaccine arm were drawn from COV1001, a phase I-IIa trial of Ad26.COV2.S in healthy adults that was multicentre, randomized, double-blind and placebo-controlled. Ad26.COV2.S was given intramuscularly at 5x10^10 or 1x10^11 viral particles, as a single shot or as two shots 56 days apart. TCRbeta repertoire sequencing served as the tool for gauging how specific and how broad the SARS-CoV-2-reactive T cell receptors were following Ad26.COV2.S vaccination. The TCR-sequenced set comprised about 32 samples: roughly 19 Ad26.COV2.S vaccine recipients, 5 placebo recipients and 8 SARS-CoV-2 convalescent individuals. Trial participants were randomized into five groups of five: low-dose or high-dose Ad26.COV2.S given once or twice, or placebo on both occasions. Investigators remained blinded to trial group allocation during experiments and outcome assessment.

The full study reports these points: Ad26.COV2.S recipients had higher spike-specific TCR breadth than placebo recipients (P = 0.0014). It was noted by the authors that total T cell responses may have been underestimated by the TCR breadth and depth analyses. Non-spike TCR breadth was comparable between vaccine and placebo recipients, consistent with the vaccine containing only spike. Comparing responses between vaccine doses or regimens was not something the study was powered to do. After vaccination, spike-specific CD8+ and CD4+ T cell responses were reported to show substantial breadth.

TCRbeta CDR3 regions were sequenced with the immunoSEQ Assay. After extraction, genomic DNA underwent amplification by bias-controlled multiplex PCR, followed by high-throughput sequencing. The published analysis was carried out like this. Collapsing and filtering of sequences were performed to quantify the absolute abundance of each unique TCRbeta CDR3 region. T cell fraction was estimated by normalizing TCRbeta template counts to usable DNA, with usable DNA measured through amplification of reference genes found in all nucleated cells. Repertoire TCRs were annotated as SARS-CoV-2-specific when V gene, CDR3 amino acid sequence and J gene were exactly matched to a known reactive TCR set. The reference SARS-CoV-2 TCR set came from MIRA and was filtered for enrichment in COVID-19-positive ImmuneCODE repertoires, removing public or cross-reactive TCRs. Using the MIRA antigens, annotated TCRs were further analysed by specific ORF or by position within an ORF. Breadth was defined as annotated unique rearrangements over total unique productive rearrangements; depth was the summed frequency of those rearrangements. Two-sided Wilcoxon rank-sum tests were used to compare TCR breadth between groups. Imported from immuneACCESS, the table was reduced by TCRdb to in-frame sequences with V and J called. These copies leave out some clones; in studies compared against another copy, an unresolved V gene accounts for under half, and the cause of the remainder is not known. For V, J and clone size, that table is used; D and trimming come from the DNA. Present in this sample are 350,000 to 500,000 clones, 90% of which were seen just once. Approximately 4.5% of the sample is in the top ten clones.

Here the sequenced sample was peripheral blood, taken in a trial of Ad26.COV2.S vaccine versus placebo. Recombination linked TRBV6-2 or TRBV6-3 to TRBJ2-3, with the D gene uncertain. The sequence came from a person between 18 and 59 years old who received the Ad26.COV2.S COVID-19 vaccine or a placebo. CDR3 reads: CASSYYLPTDTQYF. The sequenced DNA: TGTGCCAGCAGTTATTATCTCCCCACAGATACGCAGTATTTT.